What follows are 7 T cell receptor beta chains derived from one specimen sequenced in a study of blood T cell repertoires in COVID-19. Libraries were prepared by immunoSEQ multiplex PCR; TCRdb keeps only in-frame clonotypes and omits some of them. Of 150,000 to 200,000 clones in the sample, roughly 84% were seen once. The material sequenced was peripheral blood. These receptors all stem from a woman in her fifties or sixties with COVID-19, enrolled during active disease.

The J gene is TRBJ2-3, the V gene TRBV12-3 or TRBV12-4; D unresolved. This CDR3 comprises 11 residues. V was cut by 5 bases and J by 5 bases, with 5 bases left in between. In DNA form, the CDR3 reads TGTGCCAGCAGTGTCCTAGATACGCAGTATTTT. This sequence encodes CASSVLDTQYF.

The CDR3 coding sequence is TGTGCCAGCTCACCCCGGACAGACTCCTACGAGCAGTACTTC. Translation gives CASSPRTDSYEQYF. The rearrangement joins TRBV18 to TRBJ2-7, with D perhaps matching TRBD1 (6 bases). The V gene lost 3 bases and the J gene lost 0 bases, with 9 bases spanning the gap. Germline assignment: CDR1 KGHSH and CDR2 LQKENI. The length of the CDR3 is 14 residues.

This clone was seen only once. CDR3 amino acids: CASSLGHSEETQYF. The CDR3 DNA follows: TGTGCCAGCAGCTTGGGACACAGTGAAGAGACCCAGTACTTC. The J gene is TRBJ2-5, the V gene TRBV5-6; D gene unclear. Trimming removed 0 bases at V and 3 bases at J, with 9 bases between. The germline CDR1 and CDR2 sequences are SGHDT and YYEEEE. The CDR3 is 14 amino acids.

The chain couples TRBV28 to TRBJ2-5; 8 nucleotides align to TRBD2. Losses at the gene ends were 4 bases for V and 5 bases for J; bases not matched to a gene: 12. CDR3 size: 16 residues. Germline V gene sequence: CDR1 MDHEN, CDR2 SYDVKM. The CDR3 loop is CASSSPVAGGSETQYF. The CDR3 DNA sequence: TGTGCCAGCAGTTCCCCGGTGGCGGGGGGATCGGAGACCCAGTACTTC. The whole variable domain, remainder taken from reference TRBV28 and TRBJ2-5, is DVKVTQSSRYLVKRTGEKVFLECVQDMDHENMFWYRQDPGLGLRLIYFSYDVKMKEKGDIPEGYSVSREKKERFSLILESASTNQTSMYLCASSSPVAGGSETQYFGPGTRLLVL.

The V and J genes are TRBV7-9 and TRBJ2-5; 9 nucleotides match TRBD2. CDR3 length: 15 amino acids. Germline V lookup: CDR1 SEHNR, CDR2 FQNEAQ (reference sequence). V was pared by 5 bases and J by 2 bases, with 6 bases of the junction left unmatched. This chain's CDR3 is CASSPRLAVQETQYF. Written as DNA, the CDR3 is TGTGCCAGCAGCCCTCGACTAGCGGTACAAGAGACCCAGTACTTC.

The CDR3 DNA follows: TGCGCCAGCAGCTTGGCACAGGGCGCAGATACGCAGTATTTT. This translates into CASSLAQGADTQYF. The chain couples TRBV5-1 to TRBJ2-3, with D maybe TRBD1 (6 bases). Trimming stripped 0 bases from V and 4 bases from J, with 9 bases between. This CDR3 region has 14 residues. The germline V gene has CDR1 SGHRS and CDR2 YFSETQ.

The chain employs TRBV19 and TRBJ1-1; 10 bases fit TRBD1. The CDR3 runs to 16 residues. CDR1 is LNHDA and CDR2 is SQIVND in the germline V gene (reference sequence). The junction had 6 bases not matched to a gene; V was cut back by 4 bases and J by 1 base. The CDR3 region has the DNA TGTGCCAGTAGTACGACAGGGGGCTCCGAGAACACTGAAGCTTTCTTT. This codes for CASSTTGGSENTEAFF.